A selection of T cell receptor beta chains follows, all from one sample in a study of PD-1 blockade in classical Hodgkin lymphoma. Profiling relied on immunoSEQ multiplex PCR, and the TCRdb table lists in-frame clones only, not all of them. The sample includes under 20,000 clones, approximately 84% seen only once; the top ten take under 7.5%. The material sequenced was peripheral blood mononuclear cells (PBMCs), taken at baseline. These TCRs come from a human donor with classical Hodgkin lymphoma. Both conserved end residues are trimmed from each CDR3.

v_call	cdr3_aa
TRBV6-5	ASSSLTGGNGDTQY
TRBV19	ASSSGQGNEQY
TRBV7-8	ASSFSAQGIF
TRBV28	ASSSEGARDTEAF
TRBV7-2	ASQGWATDTQY
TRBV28	ASKTAQGSVSDTQY
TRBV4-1	ASSQDPQNLEQY
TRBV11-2	ASSLRTGAADTQY
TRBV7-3	ASSIDRAEGTEAF
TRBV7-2	ASSLMNYGYT
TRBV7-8	ASSFTGRGGYT
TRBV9	ASSVDLGIYEQY
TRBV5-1	ASRLSEGYTEAF
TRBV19	ASSMGQGFGQPQH
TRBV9	ASSSLGVGETQY
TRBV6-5	ASSYSWDRESSGYT
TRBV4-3	ASSRSGGGAKNIQY
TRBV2	ATRGRSSSQETQY